These T cell receptor beta chains were read from a single sample in a study of T cell repertoires in cytomegalovirus infection. TCRdb re-called the reads through MiXCR, storing one row per CDR3 protein. The sample contains hundreds of thousands of distinct CDR3 sequences, about 11% of which appear only once. Sequenced input: PBMCs. The receptors were sampled from a human donor in good health (CMV status not recorded). Some clones in this sample may be carry-over from other donors' samples. Each CDR3 is given with its conserved first and last residue. A D gene is named only where the DNA matches it firmly. Only some rows state a clone size, as once, few, many or a class for expanded clones.

v_call	clone_size	d_call	j_call	cdr3_aa	cdr3_nt
TRBV2	.	.	TRBJ1-2	CASRGGDKGAGYGYTF	TGTGCCAGCAGGGGTGGGGATAAGGGCGCTGGCTATGGCTACACCTTC
TRBV28	many	.	TRBJ2-1	CASSLGGQGTKRNEQFF	TGTGCCAGCAGTTTAGGCGGCCAGGGGACAAAGAGAAATGAGCAGTTCTTC
TRBV7-6	few	.	TRBJ1-1	CASMNTEAFF	TGTGCCAGCATGAACACTGAAGCTTTCTTT
TRBV28	.	.	TRBJ2-7	CASTPTASYEQYF	TGTGCCAGCACCCCGACAGCCTCCTACGAGCAGTACTTC
TRBV27	many	TRBD1	TRBJ1-4	CASRQTGMSEKLFF	TGTGCCAGCAGACAGACAGGGATGAGTGAAAAACTGTTTTTT
TRBV20-1	.	TRBD2	TRBJ2-7	CSARGLAGFYEQYF	TGCAGTGCTAGAGGACTAGCGGGGTTTTACGAGCAGTACTTC
TRBV7-6	many	TRBD1	TRBJ1-4	CASSLRPGQRGEKLFF	TGTGCCAGCAGCTTAAGACCGGGACAGAGGGGTGAAAAACTGTTTTTT
TRBV19	.	TRBD1	TRBJ2-3	CASSIQQGSDTQYF	TGTGCCAGTAGTATCCAACAGGGGTCAGATACGCAGTATTTT
TRBV19	.	.	TRBJ1-5	CASRGGGYSNQPQHF	TGTGCCAGTAGAGGAGGAGGGTATAGCAATCAGCCCCAGCATTTT
TRBV7-3	many	.	TRBJ1-1	CASSLFNRGIGGAFF	TGTGCCAGCAGCTTGTTCAACCGGGGCATTGGCGGGGCTTTCTTT
TRBV29-1	few	.	TRBJ2-5	CSGDTQETQYF	TGCAGCGGCGACACTCAAGAGACCCAGTACTTC
TRBV6-5	few	.	TRBJ2-2	CASTRTTRAGELFF	TGTGCCAGCACCCGGACAACGCGGGCCGGGGAGCTGTTTTTT
TRBV27	.	.	TRBJ1-1	CASSSSPTEAFF	TGTGCCAGCAGCTCAAGCCCCACTGAAGCTTTCTTT
TRBV6-2/TRBV6-3	many	.	TRBJ1-4	CASSYIPQSTNEKLFF	TGTGCCAGCAGTTACATCCCGCAGTCAACTAATGAAAAACTGTTTTTT
TRBV19	many	.	TRBJ2-1	CARTGHDIFSEQFF	TGTGCCAGAACAGGACATGATATATTTAGTGAGCAGTTCTTC
TRBV25-1	.	.	TRBJ1-2	CASSAQGQIYGYTF	TGTGCCAGCAGTGCCCAAGGACAGATCTATGGCTACACCTTC
TRBV11-3	many	TRBD2	TRBJ2-2	CASSPPAGTSGTGELFF	TGTGCCAGCAGCCCCCCTGCTGGGACTAGCGGCACCGGGGAGCTGTTTTTT
TRBV5-6	.	TRBD2	TRBJ2-3	CASSNPAPTTSGITSTDTQYF	TGTGCCAGCAGCAACCCAGCTCCGACAACTAGCGGGATCACGAGCACAGATACGCAGTATTTT
TRBV2	.	TRBD1	TRBJ1-2	CATSWTGFDGYTF	TGTGCCACATCTTGGACAGGGTTCGATGGCTACACCTTC
TRBV5-1	many	TRBD2	TRBJ2-5	CASSRGPEGLAGEETQYF	TGCGCCAGCAGCCGCGGTCCAGAGGGACTAGCGGGAGAAGAGACCCAGTACTTC
TRBV5-6	many	.	TRBJ1-5	CASSLQAVGQPQHF	TGTGCCAGCAGCTTGCAGGCGGTGGGTCAGCCCCAGCATTTT
TRBV7-2	many	TRBD1	TRBJ1-4	CASSQGVVEKLFF	TGTGCCAGCAGTCAGGGGGTAGTCGAAAAACTGTTTTTT